These 8 T cell receptor beta chains were sequenced from one sample in a study of graft-versus-host responses after intestinal transplantation. No antigen has been identified for these receptors. Profiling relied on immunoSEQ multiplex PCR, and the TCRdb table lists in-frame clones only, not all of them. This table has around 110,000 clones, 80% to 90% appearing once. Sample: unstimulated CD4+ T cells sorted from spleen or lymph node cells, taken before transplant. Receptors were obtained from a human donor who was the organ donor for an intestinal transplant.

Comment on this clone: The same CDR3 can be traced to other DNA sequences in this sample. The CDR3 DNA reads TGTGCCAGCAGCCTATCCGGTCCGGGGGCAGGGGTAGACGAGCAGTACTTC. Protein product: CASSLSGPGAGVDEQYF. The chain carries TRBV7-3 and TRBJ2-7; D is possibly TRBD1 or TRBD2 (6 bases each). Germline CDR1 is SGHTA and CDR2 is FQGTGA. CDR3 length equals 17 residues. Trimming stripped 5 bases from V and 5 bases from J, with 25 bases between.

The chain employs TRBV5-1 and TRBJ2-5; TRBD1 matches at 7 bases. This CDR3 is 14 amino acids long. Germline V lookup: CDR1 SGHRS, CDR2 YFSETQ. V was pared by 0 bases and J by 2 bases, with 1 base of the junction left unmatched. The CDR3 nucleotides are TGCGCCAGCAGCTTGGGACAGGGACAAGAGACCCAGTACTTC. Its protein product is CASSLGQGQETQYF.

The sample holds one count of this clone. This chain joins TRBV5-5 and TRBJ2-7; the match to TRBD1 covers 8 bases. The trim removed 4 bases at V and 3 bases at J, leaving 12 bases unmatched. Germline V gives CDR1 SGHKS, CDR2 YYEKEE (reference sequence). The CDR3 extends over 16 amino acids. The CDR3 here is CASSDTPGTGYYEQYF. The CDR3, as DNA: TGTGCCAGCAGCGACACCCCCGGGACAGGTTACTACGAGCAGTACTTC.

This rearrangement joins TRBV19 to TRBJ1-6; D is undetermined. Germline CDR1 reads LNHDA; CDR2 reads SQIVND (reference sequence). This CDR3 comprises 15 residues. V was trimmed by 3 bases and J by 4 bases, leaving 10 bases between them. Written as DNA, the CDR3 is TGTGCCAGTAGTATTCGCAGCCTATATAATTCACCCCTCCACTTT. It codes for CASSIRSLYNSPLHF.

The genes are TRBV7-6 and TRBJ2-3; D is uncertain. This CDR3 is 13 amino acids long. Germline V gene lookup returns CDR1 SGHVS and CDR2 FNYEAQ. The ends were cut back, 3 bases at V and 6 bases at J, with 10 bases in the middle. As DNA, the CDR3 is TGTGCCAGCAGCTTCAAGTTCGGGGATACGCAGTATTTT. This encodes CASSFKFGDTQYF.

The chain employs TRBV2 and TRBJ1-2, with unresolved D. Deletions cut 6 bases from V and 5 bases from J, with 10 bases between. The CDR3 runs 12 residues. The germline gives CDR1 SNHLY, CDR2 FYNNEI. The CDR3 sequence is CASRPQSYGYTF. The DNA of the CDR3 is TGTGCCAGCAGACCACAAAGTTATGGCTACACCTTC.

This sequence joins TRBV6-1 and TRBJ1-2; no firm D call. V dropped 3 bases and J dropped 7 bases, with 15 bases sitting between them. The CDR3 runs to 14 residues. From germline, CDR1 is MNHNS and CDR2 SASEGT. CDR3 nucleotide sequence: TGTGCCAGCAGTGAGGAGGGTGGTTGGAGTGGCTACACCTTC. Translated, it gives CASSEEGGWSGYTF.

This rearrangement joins TRBV6-6 to TRBJ1-1; no definite D call. Trimming stripped 2 bases from V and 7 bases from J, with 14 bases between. CDR1 and CDR2 (germline): MNHNY, SVGAGI (reference sequence). The CDR3 has 14 amino acids. For the CDR3, the DNA is TGTGCCAGCAGTTACGTGGGAGTAAACGGTGAAGCTTTCTTT. This gives the protein CASSYVGVNGEAFF.